This T cell receptor (beta chain) was sequenced for a study of T cell responses to AZD1222 COVID-19 vaccine. Generated by immunoSEQ multiplex PCR, the TCRdb table keeps only in-frame clones and is missing some. Among 150,000 or so clones listed, under 95% were seen once. The germline CDR1 and CDR2 sequences are MNHEY and SVGAGI. The V end lost 5 bases, the J end lost 3 bases, and 13 bases lay between the germline ends. CDR3 size: 14 residues. Remarks on this clone: Its antigen is unknown.

Whole-study findings and limits: Donors, mostly white British, included more females; clonal diversity was possibly underestimated. Just five or six AZD1222 recipients tested seropositive at baseline.

This TCR came from an adult who received the AZD1222 COVID-19 vaccine. The chain uses TRBV6-5 and TRBJ1-2; D possibly corresponds to TRBD1 (5 bases). This material consisted of peripheral blood, taken 28 days after the second AZD1222 dose. CDR3 coding DNA: TGTGCCAGCAGTCCCCGGGGGGGAGACTATGGCTACACCTTC. It is translated as CASSPRGGDYGYTF.